This section outlines one T cell receptor (beta chain) sequence together with its context. This CDR3 is 13 amino acids long. Germline CDR1 is LGHNA and CDR2 is YSLEER. Trimming cost V 3 bases and J 11 bases, with 16 bases left between them. This specimen comes from a study of shared clonotypes between healthy human individuals. Some clones are missing from TCRdb's copy, which holds only in-frame ones; the method was immunoSEQ multiplex PCR. Among fewer than 1.6 million clones, roughly 98.5% were seen once, and the ten largest hold over 0.3%. The sequencing input was naive CD4+ T cells sorted from blood. Subset of the sample: CD45RA+ positively selected. The chain combines TRBV4-3 with TRBJ1-1; no clear D. This TCR came from a man aged 30-40 years in good health. The CDR3 sequence: CASSQRLGFSAFF. CDR3 nucleotides: TGCGCCAGCAGCCAGAGGTTGGGATTCTCGGCTTTCTTT.